This T cell receptor (beta chain) came from a study of regulatory T cells in long-lasting Graves disease (dated by TCRdb to the early 2020s). Regarding the research as a whole: Antithyroid drugs had been taken for less than 3 months by newly diagnosed Graves' disease patients. A total of about 33 samples underwent TCR sequencing, from roughly 13 patients with persistent Graves' disease and 20 or so patients with newly diagnosed Graves' disease. The study took place in China and was registered as a clinical trial. Persistent Graves' disease patients were compared with newly diagnosed Graves' disease patients by peripheral blood TCR sequencing and RNA sequencing. Findings and caveats that apply to the study as a whole: Preferential use of TRBV28, TRBJ1-2 and TRBJ2-5 was observed in persistent disease, whereas TRBV20-1 and TRBJ2-1 were favored in newly diagnosed disease. More public clonotypes were shared among persistent patients (under 3,000) than among newly diagnosed patients (966). Only the TCR beta chain was sequenced and analyzed. Persistent Graves' disease patients showed lower TCR Shannon entropy and fewer highly expanded clones than newly diagnosed patients, suggesting clonal expansion. The authors noted that the small sample size was a limitation that may lower accuracy. Peripheral blood alone was examined, since thyroid tissue, which constituted the primary lesion, could not be accessed.

The time point label on this specimen signifies: newly diagnosed GD, antithyroid drugs for less than 3 months. For both TCR sequencing and RNA sequencing, RNA was extracted from PBMCs using TRIzol. Graves' disease was diagnosed according to American Thyroid Association guidelines. Recruitment of patients was carried out at an endocrinology department in Xi'an, China. Each patient gave about 9.1 milliliters of peripheral blood, collected in an EDTA anticoagulant tube. PBMCs were isolated by Ficoll Paque Plus density gradient separation without further T cell sorting. RNA quality was checked with an Agilent 2100 Bioanalyzer and agarose gel, and concentration with a NanoDrop 2000. On this clonotype: Its antigen is unknown. No quality values exist for individual bases; no much larger clone is one base distant.

The CDR3 holds 15 amino acids from the cysteine to the phenylalanine. The retained sequence is limited to the CDR3, 45 bases, with the frame set at the first base. The germline V gene supplies CDR1 SNHLY and CDR2 FYNNEI. V is clipped by 4 bases and J by 3 bases, and the sequence between their germline boundaries is 13 bases long. The library came from multiplex PCR. The instrument given in TCRdb is Illumina HiSeq 4000. TCR beta libraries were built with iRepertoire HTBI primers and Arm-PCR amplification of CDR3 regions. Before sequencing, the PCR products went through gel purification. As for the original processing: A total of 62 TRBV and about 13 TRBJ segments were identified across samples and were used for gene usage analysis of CDR3 amino acid clonotypes. COPE and FqMerger were used to merge the filtered high-quality paired reads into contigs. BLAST was used to align contigs to the IMGT TRBV, TRBD and TRBJ reference genes, and CDR3 was defined following IMGT. Any clonotype with a frequency above 0.1% was classified as a highly expanded clone. Repertoire diversity was measured by Shannon entropy, and V-J evenness by the Gini coefficient. Public clonotypes were defined as clonotypes shared by more than one individual. The public reads were quality trimmed at Q25 with fastp and then assembled into clones with MiXCR by TCRdb, keeping productive beta chains. Each CDR3 protein gets just one entry, which takes the most common genes and DNA from the rows behind it. Here the V and J calls rest on TCRdb's processing, not on the authors' analysis. The sample data list about 370,000 distinct CDR3 sequences, and less than 20% of these were observed just once. Of the sample, about 20% falls within the top ten clones.

The V gene is TRBV2 and the J gene is TRBJ2-1; too little of a D gene remains to name it. This TCR derives from a female donor with Graves disease. The sequencing here drew on peripheral blood mononuclear cells (PBMCs), taken at new diagnosis, from a patient treated with antithyroid drugs. CDR3 sequence: CASSGLGMGYNEQFF. The DNA sequence is as follows: TGTGCCAGCAGTGGACTGGGGATGGGCTACAATGAGCAGTTCTTC.